Below, 14 T cell receptor beta chains from the same sample are listed, as sequenced in a study of T cells in Graves' hyperthyroidism and ophthalmopathy. RNA transcripts served as the template for amplifying TCR beta CDR3 regions. TCR CDR3 underwent first-round RT-PCR with the HTBI primer set. TCRdb called the multiplex PCR reads again in MiXCR, with one record for every CDR3 protein. Of approximately 430,000 distinct CDR3 sequences detected, 15% to 19% appear once; the ten largest clones hold roughly 15%. Source material: blood. The receptors were gathered from a woman aged 18-29 years with Graves' hyperthyroidism.

This clonotype was seen ten or more times. The rearrangement uses TRBV28 and TRBJ2-2, with D tentatively TRBD2 (5 bases). V lost 4 bases to trimming and J lost 3 bases, with 15 bases between them. CDR1 is MDHEN, CDR2 SYDVKM, per germline. The length of the CDR3 is 16 residues. The CDR3 is CASSSRGWGDTGELFF. CDR3 DNA sequence: TGTGCCAGCAGTTCCAGAGGGTGGGGAGACACCGGGGAGCTGTTTTTT.

The sample holds many counts of this clonotype. The J gene is TRBJ2-3, the V gene TRBV7-2, with 11 bases matching TRBD2. The V gene's germline CDR1 is SGHTA and CDR2 FQGNSA. Unmatched junction bases numbered 6, after V lost 5 bases and J lost 2 bases. The length of the CDR3 is 16 residues. Written as DNA, the CDR3 is TGTGCCAGCAGCCGCCGACTAGCGGGAAACACAGATACGCAGTATTTT. Its protein product is CASSRRLAGNTDTQYF.

Only a few counts were recorded for this clonotype. The J gene is TRBJ1-2, the V gene TRBV6-4, with 8 positions matching TRBD1. Trimming cost V 5 bases and J 7 bases; bases outside gene matches: 9. This CDR3 spans 14 amino acids. CDR1 MRHNA and CDR2 SNTAGT come from the germline V gene. The CDR3 DNA reads TGTGCCAGCAGTCCTACCGGGACAGGTATTGGCTACACCTTC. Protein: CASSPTGTGIGYTF.

This clonotype was counted ten times or more. The chain recombines TRBV20-1 with TRBJ2-2; the match to TRBD2 covers 10 bases. The CDR3 runs to 16 residues. The V segment lost 4 bases and the J segment 6 bases; nucleotides outside the gene matches: 11. From germline, CDR1 is DFQATT and CDR2 SNEGSKA (reference sequence). The CDR3 region is CSATNPAGGPAGELFF. DNA of the CDR3: TGCAGTGCTACGAACCCAGCGGGAGGGCCGGCCGGGGAGCTGTTTTTT.

V and J are TRBV28 and TRBJ2-7; D is undetermined. The V end was cut by 6 bases, the J end by 9 bases, with 9 bases between. CDR1 and CDR2 (germline): MDHEN, SYDVKM. The CDR3 contains 10 residues. The CDR3 region has the DNA TGTGCCAGCAGCAAGATTGGGCAGTACTTC. This codes for CASSKIGQYF.

The table lists this clonotype with a few counts. V usage is TRBV7-9 and J usage is TRBJ2-1, with D possibly being TRBD1 or TRBD2 (5 bases each). Germline V gives CDR1 SEHNR, CDR2 FQNEAQ (reference sequence). The CDR3 runs to 15 residues. The V end lost 0 bases, the J end lost 4 bases, and 10 bases lay between the germline ends. The CDR3 sequence is CASSLAGTPYNEQFF. As DNA, the CDR3 is TGTGCCAGCAGCTTAGCAGGGACCCCTTACAATGAGCAGTTCTTC. The entire variable domain, with the rest obtained from reference TRBV7-9 and TRBJ2-1, is as follows: DTGVSQNPRHKITKRGQNVTFRCDPISEHNRLYWYRQTLGQGPEFLTYFQNEAQLEKSRLLSDRFSAERPKGSFSTLEIQRTEQGDSAMYLCASSLAGTPYNEQFFGPGTRLTVL.

V and J are TRBV29-1 and TRBJ2-3; a weak D match, TRBD1 (5 bases). The CDR3 length is 13 residues. Between the trimmed V and J ends, which lost 6 bases and 11 bases, there was a span of 21 bases. CDR1 SQVTM and CDR2 ANQGSEA come from the germline V gene. The CDR3 is CSVVSSWSQGQYF. The CDR3, as DNA: TGCAGCGTGGTCAGTTCATGGTCCCAGGGGCAGTATTTT.

The chain links TRBV20-1 to TRBJ2-4; 12 bases agree with TRBD2. Unmatched junction bases numbered 6, after V lost 1 base and J lost 5 bases. The CDR3 consists of 16 residues. CDR1 and CDR2 (germline): DFQATT, SNEGSKA (reference sequence). The CDR3 is CSARVGLAGFENIQYF. The CDR3 DNA reads as TGCAGTGCTAGAGTTGGACTAGCGGGATTTGAAAACATTCAGTACTTC.

In its sample, this clonotype was seen many times. The rearrangement links TRBV28 to TRBJ2-7; TRBD1 aligns across 11 bases. V shed 9 bases, J shed 4 bases, and the junction held 8 bases outside the gene matches. CDR3 length: 14 amino acids. Germline assignment: CDR1 MDHEN and CDR2 SYDVKM. The DNA of the CDR3 is TGTGCCAGTCGGGTAGGACAGGGGGCTTACGAGCAGTACTTC. Translated, it gives CASRVGQGAYEQYF. Filled out from reference TRBV28 and TRBJ2-7, the complete variable domain reads DVKVTQSSRYLVKRTGEKVFLECVQDMDHENMFWYRQDPGLGLRLIYFSYDVKMKEKGDIPEGYSVSREKKERFSLILESASTNQTSMYLCASRVGQGAYEQYFGPGTRLTVT.

The J gene is TRBJ1-1, the V gene TRBV9, with D unclear. The germline V and J ends were trimmed by 0 bases and 0 bases, with 12 bases remaining between them. This CDR3 contains 16 residues. Germline loops: CDR1 SGDLS, CDR2 YYNGEE. The CDR3: CASSVGPGVVNTEAFF. Here the CDR3 DNA reads TGTGCCAGCAGCGTAGGGCCGGGCGTCGTGAACACTGAAGCTTTCTTT.

This clonotype was picked up many times. This sequence joins TRBV7-3 and TRBJ2-3; 14 bases align to TRBD2. The CDR3 runs to 18 residues. With 3 bases clipped from V and 3 bases from J, the junction kept 8 bases outside the gene matches. Looked up from germline, CDR1 is SGHTA and CDR2 is FQGTGA. The CDR3 is CASSLTSGGASPTDTQYF. The CDR3 bases are TGTGCCAGCAGCTTGACTAGCGGGGGGGCATCCCCAACAGATACGCAGTATTTT.

This clonotype came up many times. The chain combines TRBV28 with TRBJ1-2; D possibly corresponds to TRBD1 (6 bases). Trimming pared 8 bases from V and 0 bases from J, leaving 16 bases between. CDR1 and CDR2 (germline): MDHEN, SYDVKM. The CDR3 covers 15 residues. The CDR3 DNA sequence: TGTGCCAGCCTAGGTGGGGGGCAGGCTAACTATGGCTACACCTTC. Translating gives CASLGGGQANYGYTF.

This clonotype was counted a few times. The chain employs TRBV28 and TRBJ2-2; D is perhaps TRBD2 (7 bases). There are 15 residues in the CDR3. From germline, CDR1 is MDHEN and CDR2 SYDVKM. Trimming removed 2 bases from V and 5 bases from J, with 12 bases in between. The CDR3 loop reads CASSLGGAQTGELFF. CDR3 bases: TGTGCCAGCAGTTTAGGGGGGGCGCAGACCGGGGAGCTGTTTTTT.

This clonotype was picked up a small number of times. The gene calls are TRBV18 and TRBJ1-1, with unresolved D. Trimming removed 1 base from V and 4 bases from J, with 10 bases in between. Germline V gene data show CDR1 as KGHSH and CDR2 as LQKENI. The CDR3 extends over 14 amino acids. The CDR3 protein is CASSPRIGATEAFF. CDR3 DNA: TGTGCCAGCTCACCACGAATAGGAGCCACTGAAGCTTTCTTT. Based on the CDR3 plus reference TRBV18 and TRBJ1-1, the full variable domain is NAGVMQNPRHLVRRRGQEARLRCSPMKGHSHVYWYRQLPEEGLKFMVYLQKENIIDESGMPKERFSAEFPKEGPSILRIQQVVRGDSAAYFCASSPRIGATEAFFGQGTRLTVV.